A single sample is the source of the 6 T cell receptor beta chains below, sequenced in a study of blood T cell repertoires in COVID-19. Clones were read by immunoSEQ multiplex PCR, and TCRdb kept only the in-frame ones, dropping some. Here the sample spans about 260,000 clones, roughly four fifths being singletons. The specimen was PBMCs or T cells enriched from blood (not recorded which). The source is a man between 25 and 39 years old with acute COVID-19.

The rearrangement joins TRBV24-1 to TRBJ1-2, with TRBD1 identical over 7 bases. This CDR3 region has 13 residues. V lost 2 bases to trimming and J lost 6 bases; unmatched junction nucleotides: 2. Per the germline V gene, CDR1 is KGHDR and CDR2 is SFDVKD. Written as DNA, the CDR3 is TGTGCCACCAGTGATTCTACAGGGGATGGCTACACCTTC. This translates into CATSDSTGDGYTF.

The V call is TRBV18, the J call TRBJ1-5; 8 positions match TRBD1. The ends lost 6 bases at V and 2 bases at J; junction bases unmatched: 12. The CDR3 totals 17 residues. Germline CDR1 is KGHSH and CDR2 is LQKENI. The CDR3: CASSSTSGGLGNQPQHF. CDR3 nucleotide sequence: TGTGCCAGCTCTTCAACGTCAGGGGGCCTGGGCAATCAGCCCCAGCATTTT.

This chain uses TRBV6-1 with TRBJ2-1; tentative D call: TRBD2 (6 bases). The length of the CDR3 is 12 residues. Germline CDR1 reads MNHNS; CDR2 reads SASEGT. Trimming stripped 8 bases from V and 9 bases from J, with 14 bases between. In DNA form, the CDR3 reads TGTGCCAGCTCCACGCCGGGGGTTGAGCAGTTCTTC. Translated: CASSTPGVEQFF.

On this clone itself: Germline is not matched at one junction end, which may reflect a read error. The CDR3 sequence: CAISEKDNSGYTF. The DNA of the CDR3 is TGTGCCATCAGTGAAAAGGACAACTCTGGCTACACCTTC. The chain carries TRBV10-3 and TRBJ1-2; the D gene is possibly TRBD1 (5 bases). There are 13 residues in the CDR3. Germline V gene data show CDR1 as ENHRY and CDR2 as SYGVKD.

The V call is TRBV19, the J call TRBJ1-1; a possible D gene is TRBD1 (5 bases). Per germline, CDR1 LNHDA and CDR2 SQIVND (reference sequence). The CDR3 is made up of 14 amino acids. With 0 bases removed from V and 1 base from J, the gap between germline ends came to 6 bases. CDR3 in DNA: TGTGCCAGTAGTATAGAGACAGCGAACACTGAAGCTTTCTTT. Protein sequence: CASSIETANTEAFF. Full variable domain (rest looked up from reference TRBV19 and TRBJ1-1): DGGITQSPKYLFRKEGQNVTLSCEQNLNHDAMYWYRQDPGQGLRLIYYSQIVNDFQKGDIAEGYSVSREKKESFPLTVTSAQKNPTAFYLCASSIETANTEAFFGQGTRLTVV.

The chain is built from TRBV2 and TRBJ2-5, with 11 bases identical to TRBD2. CDR1 and CDR2 from the germline V gene are SNHLY and FYNNEI. This CDR3 has 15 amino acids. With 7 bases clipped from V and 5 bases from J, the junction kept 9 bases outside the gene matches. The CDR3 DNA is TGTGCCAGCACCCTTAGCGGGGGGGCCGGTGAGACCCAGTACTTC. Protein product: CASTLSGGAGETQYF.